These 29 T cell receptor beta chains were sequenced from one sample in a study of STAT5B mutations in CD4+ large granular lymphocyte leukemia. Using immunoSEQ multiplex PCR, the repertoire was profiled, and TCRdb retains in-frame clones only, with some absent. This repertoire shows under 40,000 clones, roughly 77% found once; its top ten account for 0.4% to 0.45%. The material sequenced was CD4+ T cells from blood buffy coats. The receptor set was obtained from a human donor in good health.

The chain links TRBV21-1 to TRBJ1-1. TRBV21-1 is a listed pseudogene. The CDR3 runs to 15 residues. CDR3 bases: TGTGCCAGCAGCACCCAGCGTTTTTCGAACACTGAAGCTTTCTTT. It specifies CASSTQRFSNTEAFF.

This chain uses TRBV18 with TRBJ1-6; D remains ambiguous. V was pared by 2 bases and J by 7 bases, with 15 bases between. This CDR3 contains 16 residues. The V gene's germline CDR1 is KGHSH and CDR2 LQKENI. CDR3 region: CASSPSSEGRNSPLHF. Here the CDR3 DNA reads TGTGCCAGCTCACCAAGTAGCGAGGGCCGGAATTCACCCCTCCACTTT.

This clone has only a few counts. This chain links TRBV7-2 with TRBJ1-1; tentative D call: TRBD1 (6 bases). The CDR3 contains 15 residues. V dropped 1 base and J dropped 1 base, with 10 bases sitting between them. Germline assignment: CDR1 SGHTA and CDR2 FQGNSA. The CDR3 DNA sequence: TGTGCCAGCAGCTTAGTACAGGGTGGGAACACTGAAGCTTTCTTT. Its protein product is CASSLVQGGNTEAFF.

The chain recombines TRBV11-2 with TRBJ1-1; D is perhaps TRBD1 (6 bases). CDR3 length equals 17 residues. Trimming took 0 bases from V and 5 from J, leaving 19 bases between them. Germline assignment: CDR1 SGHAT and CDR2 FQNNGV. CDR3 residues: CASSLDGGGVFRTEAFF. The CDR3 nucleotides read TGTGCCAGCAGCTTAGATGGGGGGGGCGTATTTAGGACTGAAGCTTTCTTT.

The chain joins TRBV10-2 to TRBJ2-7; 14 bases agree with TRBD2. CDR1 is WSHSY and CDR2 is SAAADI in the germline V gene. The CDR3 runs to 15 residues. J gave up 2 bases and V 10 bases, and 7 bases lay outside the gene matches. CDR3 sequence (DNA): TGCGCCACCGGACTAGCGGGGGGTCCAACCTACGAGCAGTACTTC. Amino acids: CATGLAGGPTYEQYF.

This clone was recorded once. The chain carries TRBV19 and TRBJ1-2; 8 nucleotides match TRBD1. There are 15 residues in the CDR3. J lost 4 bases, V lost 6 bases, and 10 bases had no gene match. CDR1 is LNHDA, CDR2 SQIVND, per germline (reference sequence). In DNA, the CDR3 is TGTGCCAGTAGCGCCTCCGGGACAGGATCCTATGGCTACACCTTC. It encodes CASSASGTGSYGYTF.

The CDR3 nucleotides read TGTGCCAGCAGCGTAGGTAATGGAAAGGGCTACGAGCAGTACTTC. As protein: CASSVGNGKGYEQYF. V is TRBV9 and J is TRBJ2-7; the D is unclear. V lost 0 bases to trimming and J lost 3 bases, with 13 bases between them. Germline CDR1 reads SGDLS; CDR2 reads YYNGEE. The CDR3 runs to 15 residues. Together with reference TRBV9 and TRBJ2-7, the CDR3 gives the full variable domain: DSGVTQTPKHLITATGQRVTLRCSPRSGDLSVYWYQQSLDQGLQFLIQYYNGEERAKGNILERFSAQQFPDLHSELNLSSLELGDSALYFCASSVGNGKGYEQYFGPGTRLTVT.

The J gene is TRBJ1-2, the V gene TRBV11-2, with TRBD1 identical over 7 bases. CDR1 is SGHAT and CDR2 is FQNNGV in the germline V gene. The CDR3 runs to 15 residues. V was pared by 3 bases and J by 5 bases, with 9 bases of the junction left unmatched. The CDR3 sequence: CASSFTGEPAYGYTF. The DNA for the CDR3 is TGTGCCAGCAGCTTCACAGGGGAGCCGGCGTATGGCTACACCTTC.

The CDR3 is CASSQDTEYEQFF. The CDR3 bases are TGCGCCAGCAGCCAAGATACAGAATATGAGCAGTTCTTC. The chain carries TRBV4-1 and TRBJ2-1, with D uncertain. This CDR3 has 13 residues. In germline, CDR1 is MGHRA, CDR2 YSYEKL. Trimming left V 0 bases short and J 8 bases short, with 8 bases between.

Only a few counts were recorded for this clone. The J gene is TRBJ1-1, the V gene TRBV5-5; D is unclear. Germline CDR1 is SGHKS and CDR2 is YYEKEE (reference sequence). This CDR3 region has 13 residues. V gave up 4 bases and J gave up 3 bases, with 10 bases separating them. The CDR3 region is CASSVSGDTEAFF. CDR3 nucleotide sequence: TGTGCCAGCAGCGTGAGTGGGGACACTGAAGCTTTCTTT.

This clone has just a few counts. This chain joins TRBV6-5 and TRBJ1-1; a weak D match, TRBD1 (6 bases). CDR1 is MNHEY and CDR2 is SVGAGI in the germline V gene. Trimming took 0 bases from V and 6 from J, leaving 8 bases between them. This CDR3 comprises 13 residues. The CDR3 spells CASSYSKGAEAFF. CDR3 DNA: TGTGCCAGCAGTTACTCGAAGGGGGCTGAAGCTTTCTTT.

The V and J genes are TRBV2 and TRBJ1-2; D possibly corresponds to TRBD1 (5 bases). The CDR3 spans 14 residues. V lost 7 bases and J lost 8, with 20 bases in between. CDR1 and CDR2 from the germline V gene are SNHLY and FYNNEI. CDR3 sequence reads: CASTRGEMVPGYTF. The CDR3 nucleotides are TGTGCCAGCACCCGGGGGGAGATGGTACCGGGCTACACCTTC.

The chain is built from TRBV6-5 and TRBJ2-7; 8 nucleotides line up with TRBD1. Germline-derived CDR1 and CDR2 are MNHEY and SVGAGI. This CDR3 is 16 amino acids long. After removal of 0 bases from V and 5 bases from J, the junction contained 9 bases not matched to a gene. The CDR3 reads CASSYSGWTGINEQYF. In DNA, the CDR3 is TGTGCCAGCAGTTACTCGGGATGGACAGGGATAAACGAGCAGTACTTC.

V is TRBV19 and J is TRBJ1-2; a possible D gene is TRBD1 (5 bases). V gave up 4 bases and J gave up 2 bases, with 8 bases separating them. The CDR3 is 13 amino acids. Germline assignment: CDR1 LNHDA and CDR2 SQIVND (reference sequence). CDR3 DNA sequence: TGTGCCAGTAGTACCAGGGCGAACTATGGCTACACCTTC. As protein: CASSTRANYGYTF. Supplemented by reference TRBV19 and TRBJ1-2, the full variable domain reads DGGITQSPKYLFRKEGQNVTLSCEQNLNHDAMYWYRQDPGQGLRLIYYSQIVNDFQKGDIAEGYSVSREKKESFPLTVTSAQKNPTAFYLCASSTRANYGYTFGSGTRLTVV.

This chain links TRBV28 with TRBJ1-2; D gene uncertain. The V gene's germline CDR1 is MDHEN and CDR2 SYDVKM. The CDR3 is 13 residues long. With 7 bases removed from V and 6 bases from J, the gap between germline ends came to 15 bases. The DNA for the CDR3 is TGTGCCAGCACCGCTTGGGTGGCCCATGGCTACACCTTC. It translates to CASTAWVAHGYTF.

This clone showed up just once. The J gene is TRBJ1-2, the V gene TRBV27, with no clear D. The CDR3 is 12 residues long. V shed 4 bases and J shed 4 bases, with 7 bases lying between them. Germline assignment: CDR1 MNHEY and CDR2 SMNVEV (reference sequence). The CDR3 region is CASSSAGYGYTF. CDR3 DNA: TGTGCCAGCAGTTCGGCAGGCTATGGCTACACCTTC.

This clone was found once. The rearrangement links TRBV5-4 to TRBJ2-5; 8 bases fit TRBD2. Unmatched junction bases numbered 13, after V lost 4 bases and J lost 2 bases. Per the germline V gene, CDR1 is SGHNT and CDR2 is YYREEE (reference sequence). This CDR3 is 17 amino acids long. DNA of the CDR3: TGTGCCAGCAGCGGGAAGACTAGCGCCCCCTTACAAGAGACCCAGTACTTC. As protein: CASSGKTSAPLQETQYF.

The CDR3 spells CASSLAIGGGPYEQYF. Written as DNA, the CDR3 is TGTGCCAGCAGCTTAGCGATAGGCGGGGGGCCCTACGAGCAGTACTTC. The chain links TRBV7-2 to TRBJ2-7, with 8 bases fitting TRBD2. Germline CDR1 reads SGHTA; CDR2 reads FQGNSA. With 0 bases clipped from V and 2 bases from J, the junction kept 6 bases outside the gene matches. The CDR3 length is 16 residues. The entire variable domain, with the rest obtained from reference TRBV7-2 and TRBJ2-7, is as follows: GAGVSQSPSNKVTEKGKDVELRCDPISGHTALYWYRQSLGQGLEFLIYFQGNSAPDKSGLPSDRFSAERTGGSVSTLTIQRTQQEDSAVYLCASSLAIGGGPYEQYFGPGTRLTVT.

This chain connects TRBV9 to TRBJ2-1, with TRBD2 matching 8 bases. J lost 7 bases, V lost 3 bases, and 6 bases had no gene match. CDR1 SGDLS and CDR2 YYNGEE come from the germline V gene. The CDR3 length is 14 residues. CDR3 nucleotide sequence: TGTGCCAGCAGCGCGGGGACTAGGGGAAATGAGCAGTTCTTC. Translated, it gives CASSAGTRGNEQFF. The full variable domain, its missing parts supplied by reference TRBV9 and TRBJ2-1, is DSGVTQTPKHLITATGQRVTLRCSPRSGDLSVYWYQQSLDQGLQFLIQYYNGEERAKGNILERFSAQQFPDLHSELNLSSLELGDSALYFCASSAGTRGNEQFFGPGTRLTVL.

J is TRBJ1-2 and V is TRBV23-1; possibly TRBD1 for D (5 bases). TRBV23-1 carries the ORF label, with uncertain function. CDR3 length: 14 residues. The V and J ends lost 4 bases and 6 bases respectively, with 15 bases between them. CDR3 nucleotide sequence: TGCGCCAGCAGTCTCAGGTGGATGGGGCATGGCTACACCTTC. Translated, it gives CASSLRWMGHGYTF.

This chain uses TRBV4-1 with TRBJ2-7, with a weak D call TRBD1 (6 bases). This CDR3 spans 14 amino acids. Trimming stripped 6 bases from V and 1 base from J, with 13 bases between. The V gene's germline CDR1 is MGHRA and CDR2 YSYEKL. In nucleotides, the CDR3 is TGCGCCAGCAGACCCCAACAGGGATCCTACGAGCAGTACTTC. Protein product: CASRPQQGSYEQYF.

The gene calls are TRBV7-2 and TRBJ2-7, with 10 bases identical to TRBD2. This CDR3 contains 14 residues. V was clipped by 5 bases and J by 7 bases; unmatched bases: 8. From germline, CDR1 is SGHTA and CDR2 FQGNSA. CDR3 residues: CASSPSGGAVEQYF. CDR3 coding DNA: TGTGCCAGCAGCCCCAGCGGGGGGGCCGTTGAGCAGTACTTC. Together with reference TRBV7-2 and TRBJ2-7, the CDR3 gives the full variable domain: GAGVSQSPSNKVTEKGKDVELRCDPISGHTALYWYRQSLGQGLEFLIYFQGNSAPDKSGLPSDRFSAERTGGSVSTLTIQRTQQEDSAVYLCASSPSGGAVEQYFGPGTRLTVT.

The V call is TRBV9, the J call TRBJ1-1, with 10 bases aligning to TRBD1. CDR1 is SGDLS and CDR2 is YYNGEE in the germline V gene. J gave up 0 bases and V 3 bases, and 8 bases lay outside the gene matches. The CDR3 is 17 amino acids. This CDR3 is CASSGQGAGKMNTEAFF. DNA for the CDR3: TGTGCCAGCAGCGGACAGGGGGCCGGGAAGATGAACACTGAAGCTTTCTTT.

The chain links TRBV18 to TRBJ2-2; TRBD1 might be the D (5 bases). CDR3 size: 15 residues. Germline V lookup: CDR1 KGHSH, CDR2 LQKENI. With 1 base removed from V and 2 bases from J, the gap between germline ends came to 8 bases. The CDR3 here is CASSPQGQNTGELFF. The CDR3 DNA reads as TGTGCCAGCTCACCACAAGGACAAAACACCGGGGAGCTGTTTTTT.

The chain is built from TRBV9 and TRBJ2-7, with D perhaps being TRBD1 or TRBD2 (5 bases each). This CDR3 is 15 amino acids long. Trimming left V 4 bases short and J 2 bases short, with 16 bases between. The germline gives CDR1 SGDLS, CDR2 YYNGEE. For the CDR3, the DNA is TGTGCCAGCAGCTTCAGGGACGTGCCGACCTACGAGCAGTACTTC. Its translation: CASSFRDVPTYEQYF.

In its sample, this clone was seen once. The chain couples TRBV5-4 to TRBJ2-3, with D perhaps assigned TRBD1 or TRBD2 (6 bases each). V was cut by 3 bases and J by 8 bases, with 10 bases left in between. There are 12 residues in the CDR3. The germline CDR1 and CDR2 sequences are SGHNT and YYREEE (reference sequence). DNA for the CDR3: TGTGCCAGCAGCTGGGGGGCGGGTACGCAGTATTTT. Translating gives CASSWGAGTQYF.

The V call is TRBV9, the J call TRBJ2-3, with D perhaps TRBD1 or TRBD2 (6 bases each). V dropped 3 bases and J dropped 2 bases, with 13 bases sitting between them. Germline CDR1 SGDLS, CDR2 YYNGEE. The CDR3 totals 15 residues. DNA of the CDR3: TGTGCCAGCAGCGGTGGGGGGCCCTTCACAGATACGCAGTATTTT. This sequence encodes CASSGGGPFTDTQYF.

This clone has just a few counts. CDR3 protein: CASSFFSVGDAEAFF. CDR3 coding DNA: TGTGCCAGCAGCTTTTTTTCTGTCGGGGATGCTGAAGCTTTCTTT. The chain uses TRBV7-9 and TRBJ1-1; D remains unclear. The CDR3 is 15 amino acids. Germline assignment: CDR1 SEHNR and CDR2 FQNEAQ (reference sequence). Trimming took off 3 bases at V and 6 bases at J, with 17 bases between the two ends.

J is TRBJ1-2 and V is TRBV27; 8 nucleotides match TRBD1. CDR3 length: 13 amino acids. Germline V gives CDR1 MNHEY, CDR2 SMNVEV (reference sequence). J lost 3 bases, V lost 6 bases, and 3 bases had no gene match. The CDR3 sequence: CASRPDRDYGYTF. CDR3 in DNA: TGTGCCAGCAGGCCGGACAGGGACTATGGCTACACCTTC.